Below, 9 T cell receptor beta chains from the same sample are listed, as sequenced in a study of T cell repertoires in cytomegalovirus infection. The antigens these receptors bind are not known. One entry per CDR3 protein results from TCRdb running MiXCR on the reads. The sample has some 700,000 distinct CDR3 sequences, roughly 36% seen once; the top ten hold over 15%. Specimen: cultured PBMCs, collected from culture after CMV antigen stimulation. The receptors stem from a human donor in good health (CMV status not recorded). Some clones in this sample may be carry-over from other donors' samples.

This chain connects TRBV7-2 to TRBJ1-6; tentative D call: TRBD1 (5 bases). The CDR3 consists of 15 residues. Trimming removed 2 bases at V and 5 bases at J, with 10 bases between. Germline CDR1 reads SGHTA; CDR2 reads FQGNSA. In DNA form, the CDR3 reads TGTGCCAGCAGCTTAAGGGACGGAAATAATTCACCCCTCCACTTT. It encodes CASSLRDGNNSPLHF.

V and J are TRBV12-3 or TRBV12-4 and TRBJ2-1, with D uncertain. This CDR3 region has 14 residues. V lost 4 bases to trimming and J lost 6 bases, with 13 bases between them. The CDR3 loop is CASSWATTLNEQFF. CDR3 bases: TGTGCCAGCAGTTGGGCAACCACTCTCAATGAGCAGTTCTTC.

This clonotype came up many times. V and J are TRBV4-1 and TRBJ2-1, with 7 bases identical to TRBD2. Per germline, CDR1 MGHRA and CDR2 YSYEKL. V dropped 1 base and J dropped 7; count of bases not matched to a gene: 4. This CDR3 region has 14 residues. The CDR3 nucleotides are TGCGCCAGCAGCCAAGGGACTAGGGGAAATGAGCAGTTCTTC. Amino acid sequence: CASSQGTRGNEQFF.

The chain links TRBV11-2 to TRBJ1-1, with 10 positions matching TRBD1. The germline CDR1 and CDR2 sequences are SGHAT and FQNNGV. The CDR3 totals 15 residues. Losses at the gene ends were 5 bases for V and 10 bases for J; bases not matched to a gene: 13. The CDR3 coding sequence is TGTGCCAGCAGCACCTTTAAGGGGACAGGGGTTCGAGCTTTCTTT. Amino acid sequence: CASSTFKGTGVRAFF.

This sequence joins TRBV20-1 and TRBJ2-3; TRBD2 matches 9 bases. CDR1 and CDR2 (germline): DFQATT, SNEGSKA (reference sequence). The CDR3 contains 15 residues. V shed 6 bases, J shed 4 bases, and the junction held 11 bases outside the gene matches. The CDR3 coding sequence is TGCAGTGCCAACAAAGGCGGGGGGGCCGCAGATACGCAGTATTTT. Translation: CSANKGGGAADTQYF.

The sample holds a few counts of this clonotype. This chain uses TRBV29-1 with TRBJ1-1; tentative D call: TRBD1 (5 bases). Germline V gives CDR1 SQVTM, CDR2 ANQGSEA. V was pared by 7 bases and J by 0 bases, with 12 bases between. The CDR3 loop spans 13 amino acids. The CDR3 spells CSADRIMNTEAFF. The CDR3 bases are TGCAGCGCCGACAGAATCATGAACACTGAAGCTTTCTTT.

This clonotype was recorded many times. The CDR3 DNA is TGTGCCAGCAGCTTAGTTTCTCAGCGGGAGGGAAGAGATACGCAGTATTTT. It is translated as CASSLVSQREGRDTQYF. This chain joins TRBV7-8 and TRBJ2-3; 10 positions agree with TRBD2. Germline CDR1 and CDR2: SGHVS and FQNEAQ. The CDR3 runs to 17 residues. J gave up 5 bases and V 1 base, and 9 bases lay outside the gene matches.

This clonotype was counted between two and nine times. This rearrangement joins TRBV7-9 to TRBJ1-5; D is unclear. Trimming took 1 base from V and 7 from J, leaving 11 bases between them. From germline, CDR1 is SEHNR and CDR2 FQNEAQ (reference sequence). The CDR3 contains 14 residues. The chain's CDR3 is CASSLGVGLQPQHF. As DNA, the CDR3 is TGTGCCAGCAGCTTAGGGGTTGGACTACAGCCCCAGCATTTT.

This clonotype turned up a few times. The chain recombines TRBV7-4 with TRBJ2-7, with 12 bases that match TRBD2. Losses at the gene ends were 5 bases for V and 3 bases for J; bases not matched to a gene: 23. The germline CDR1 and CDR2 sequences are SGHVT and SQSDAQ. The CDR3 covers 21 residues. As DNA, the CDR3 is TGTGCCAGCAGCACCCGGGCCCCGAGGGCTAGCGGGAGGGTAAGGTTCTACGAGCAGTACTTC. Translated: CASSTRAPRASGRVRFYEQYF. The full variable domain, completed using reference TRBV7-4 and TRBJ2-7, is GAGVSQSPRYKVAKRGRDVALRCDSISGHVTLYWYRQTLGQGSEVLTYSQSDAQRDKSGRPSGRFSAERPERSVSTLKIQRTEQGDSAVYLCASSTRAPRASGRVRFYEQYFGPGTRLTVT.